A single sample is the source of the 27 T cell receptor beta chains below, sequenced in a study of control samples from healthy donors and cancer patients. Assay used: immunoSEQ multiplex PCR; TCRdb lists only in-frame clones, some missing. In the table there are roughly 70,000 clones, roughly 84% of which are singletons. Source material: blood. These receptors all come from a man in his fifties in good health.

The chain employs TRBV5-1 and TRBJ2-5; 8 bases are shared with TRBD1. The CDR3 runs 15 residues. Trimming removed 4 bases from V and 1 base from J; junction bases left unmatched: 6. Germline-derived CDR1 and CDR2 are SGHRS and YFSETQ. The CDR3 protein is CASSTLRGRQETQYF. CDR3 in DNA: TGCGCCAGCAGCACGCTCAGGGGGCGCCAAGAGACCCAGTACTTC.

This clone occurred once. The V call is TRBV19, the J call TRBJ1-1; D might be TRBD1 (5 bases). Germline V gene data show CDR1 as LNHDA and CDR2 as SQIVND (reference sequence). V shed 5 bases and J shed 6 bases, with 7 bases lying between them. The CDR3 sequence is 11 residues long. In DNA form, the CDR3 reads TGTGCCAGTAGTGGGGGTTCTGAAGCTTTCTTT. Translating it yields CASSGGSEAFF.

The rearrangement uses TRBV11-3 and TRBJ2-7, with a tentative D call TRBD2 (5 bases). The CDR3 covers 14 residues. The V and J ends lost 1 base and 2 bases respectively, with 9 bases between them. The germline V gene has CDR1 SGHNT and CDR2 YENEEA. This CDR3 is CASSLGPGTYEQYF. CDR3 coding DNA: TGTGCCAGCAGCTTAGGCCCGGGAACCTACGAGCAGTACTTC.

The V gene is TRBV20-1, the J gene TRBJ1-5; no definite D call. The CDR3 contains 15 residues. Per the germline V gene, CDR1 is DFQATT and CDR2 is SNEGSKA (reference sequence). Trimming removed 3 bases from V and 3 bases from J, with 15 bases in between. CDR3 sequence (DNA): TGCAGTGCTAGTGGAGGGTCATCTCTCAATCAGCCCCAGCATTTT. Translating gives CSASGGSSLNQPQHF.

The chain joins TRBV2 to TRBJ1-5; D might be TRBD1 (6 bases). The CDR3 is 13 residues long. With 9 bases removed from V and 6 bases from J, the gap between germline ends came to 15 bases. From germline, CDR1 is SNHLY and CDR2 FYNNEI. The CDR3 protein is CASGQNHLQPQHF. DNA for the CDR3: TGTGCCAGTGGACAGAATCACCTTCAGCCCCAGCATTTT.

The chain couples TRBV27 to TRBJ2-5; D remains ambiguous. V was shortened by 5 bases and J by 3 bases, with 10 bases between the two germline ends. The CDR3 spans 13 residues. The germline V gene has CDR1 MNHEY and CDR2 SMNVEV (reference sequence). The CDR3 here is CASSPRWEETQYF. The CDR3 DNA is TGTGCCAGCAGTCCCCGGTGGGAAGAGACCCAGTACTTC.

This clone occurred once. The genes are TRBV11-1 and TRBJ2-2; D is undetermined. The V gene's germline CDR1 is SGHAT and CDR2 FQDESV (reference sequence). V was pared by 3 bases and J by 3 bases, with 8 bases between. This CDR3 has 14 residues. The CDR3 reads CASSFLSDTGELFF. The DNA of the CDR3 is TGTGCCAGCAGCTTCCTCTCAGACACCGGGGAGCTGTTTTTT.

V and J are TRBV30 and TRBJ2-7; the match to TRBD1 covers 10 bases. The CDR3 is 15 amino acids. CDR1 and CDR2 from the germline V gene are GTSNPN and SVGIG (reference sequence). With V trimmed by 1 base and J by 5 bases, 8 bases remained unmatched. DNA of the CDR3: TGTGCCTGGAGTGGCCTGGGGACAGGGGACCACGAGCAGTACTTC. The encoded protein is CAWSGLGTGDHEQYF.

This clone came up a few times. The rearrangement links TRBV10-1 to TRBJ1-4; weak D call: TRBD1 (5 bases). The V and J ends lost 6 bases and 0 bases respectively, with 14 bases between them. This CDR3 is 16 amino acids long. From germline, CDR1 is WNHNN and CDR2 SYGVQD (reference sequence). The CDR3 region has the DNA TGCGCCAGCAGCCTAAAAAACAGGTCAACTAATGAAAAACTGTTTTTT. Its translation is CASSLKNRSTNEKLFF.

This clone was seen a handful of times. In DNA form, the CDR3 reads TGTGCCAGCAGACCCCGACAGAACACTGAAGCTTTCTTT. This gives the protein CASRPRQNTEAFF. This chain joins TRBV12-3 or TRBV12-4 and TRBJ1-1; D call uncertain. The V gene lost 6 bases and the J gene lost 1 base, with 9 bases spanning the gap. CDR3 length: 13 amino acids.

On this clone: Compared with germline, one end of the junction differs, possibly owing to a read error. The chain joins TRBV5-4 to TRBJ2-1, with D tentatively TRBD2 (6 bases). The length of the CDR3 is 15 residues. Germline assignment: CDR1 SGHNT and CDR2 YYREEE (reference sequence). For the CDR3, the DNA is TGTGCCAGCAACTTGGGACTGGCGGGGTCCAATGAGCAGTTCTTC. It specifies CASNLGLAGSNEQFF.

V usage is TRBV18 and J usage is TRBJ1-5; 9 positions match TRBD1. This CDR3 spans 16 amino acids. Germline V gene data show CDR1 as KGHSH and CDR2 as LQKENI. The V segment lost 3 bases and the J segment 0 bases; nucleotides outside the gene matches: 3. The chain's CDR3 is CASSPGTGTSNQPQHF. The CDR3 DNA sequence: TGTGCCAGCTCACCCGGGACAGGGACTAGCAATCAGCCCCAGCATTTT.

The chain couples TRBV12-3 or TRBV12-4 to TRBJ2-7; D unresolved. The CDR3 consists of 12 residues. With 8 bases removed from V and 1 base from J, the gap between germline ends came to 9 bases. CDR3: CASSDASYEQYF. The CDR3, as DNA: TGTGCCAGCTCGGACGCGTCCTACGAGCAGTACTTC.

The chain links TRBV28 to TRBJ1-4, with 7 nucleotides matching TRBD1. V lost 8 bases and J lost 5; bases outside the gene matches: 8. This CDR3 has 14 residues. Germline values: CDR1 MDHEN, CDR2 SYDVKM. CDR3 sequence (DNA): TGTGCCAGCTCTAAGACAGGGATAAATGAAAAACTGTTTTTT. Its protein product is CASSKTGINEKLFF.

The chain has TRBV10-1 and TRBJ2-2, with D unresolved. Trimming removed 8 bases from V and 7 bases from J, with 11 bases in between. Germline values: CDR1 WNHNN, CDR2 SYGVQD (reference sequence). The CDR3 is made up of 12 amino acids. In nucleotides, the CDR3 is TGCGCCAGCGGCCCTTGGGACGGGGAGCTGTTTTTT. Amino acids: CASGPWDGELFF.

The rearrangement links TRBV4-3 to TRBJ2-1; D is unclear. Germline-derived CDR1 and CDR2 are LGHNA and YSLEER. V was trimmed by 3 bases and J by 4 bases, leaving 7 bases between them. The CDR3 sequence is 13 residues long. DNA of the CDR3: TGCGCCAGCAGCCAGTTTCAGTACAATGAGCAGTTCTTC. Protein sequence: CASSQFQYNEQFF.

In this sample, this clone turned up once. The chain links TRBV15 to TRBJ1-4; D is perhaps TRBD1 (5 bases). Germline lookup yields CDR1 LNHNV and CDR2 YYDKDF (reference sequence). The CDR3 has 17 residues. V dropped 3 bases and J dropped 7 bases, with 21 bases sitting between them. The CDR3, as DNA: TGTGCCACCAGCAGTGGGGGTGGACGCGGGGGTAGTGAAAAACTGTTTTTT. Amino acids: CATSSGGGRGGSEKLFF. Variable domain in full (rest from reference TRBV15 and TRBJ1-4): DAMVIQNPRYQVTQFGKPVTLSCSQTLNHNVMYWYQQKSSQAPKLLFHYYDKDFNNEADTPDNFQSRRPNTSFCFLDIRSPGLGDTAMYLCATSSGGGRGGSEKLFFGSGTQLSVL.

This clone has just one count. The genes are TRBV30 and TRBJ1-3; D not certain. Germline V lookup: CDR1 GTSNPN, CDR2 SVGIG (reference sequence). This CDR3 comprises 11 residues. V was trimmed by 5 bases and J by 8 bases, leaving 10 bases between them. CDR3: CAWGIRDTIYF. CDR3 coding DNA: TGTGCCTGGGGAATCCGTGACACCATATATTTT.

The chain links TRBV30 to TRBJ1-2; 7 nucleotides line up with TRBD1. This CDR3 region has 12 residues. Trimming at V came to 7 bases and at J to 2 bases, leaving 4 bases not matched to a gene. Germline lookup yields CDR1 GTSNPN and CDR2 SVGIG (reference sequence). The CDR3 here is CALETGNYGYTF. CDR3 sequence (DNA): TGTGCCTTAGAGACAGGGAACTATGGCTACACCTTC.

V gene TRBV6-5 combines with J gene TRBJ2-7; 7 bases are a match to TRBD1. Germline loops: CDR1 MNHEY, CDR2 SVGAGI. The CDR3 covers 14 residues. V was pared by 6 bases and J by 3 bases, with 8 bases of the junction left unmatched. The CDR3 reads CASRSPGQNYEQYF. As DNA, the CDR3 is TGTGCCAGCAGGTCCCCGGGACAGAACTACGAGCAGTACTTC.

The CDR3 nucleotides are TGTGCCAGCAGCTCCGATCTGGGGGACCTTTTGAACACCGGGGAGCTGTTTTTT. It codes for CASSSDLGDLLNTGELFF. This chain joins TRBV11-3 and TRBJ2-2; D assignment may be TRBD1 or TRBD2 (5 bases each). The V end was cut by 4 bases, the J end by 1 base, with 19 bases between. CDR3 length: 18 amino acids. Germline lookup yields CDR1 SGHNT and CDR2 YENEEA.

The rearrangement joins TRBV4-1 to TRBJ1-2; 8 nucleotides agree with TRBD1. J was trimmed by 6 bases and V by 0 bases; bases with no gene match: 6. The CDR3 consists of 15 residues. Germline loops: CDR1 MGHRA, CDR2 YSYEKL. CDR3: CASSQEMAGGDGYTF. The CDR3 DNA reads as TGCGCCAGCAGCCAAGAAATGGCAGGGGGCGATGGCTACACCTTC.

The chain combines TRBV9 with TRBJ1-5; D gene uncertain. Trimming removed 0 bases at V and 2 bases at J, with 9 bases between. Germline CDR1 is SGDLS and CDR2 is YYNGEE. CDR3 size: 15 residues. CDR3 residues: CASSVGNSRNQPQHF. In DNA, the CDR3 is TGTGCCAGCAGCGTAGGGAACAGTCGCAATCAGCCCCAGCATTTT.

J is TRBJ1-4 and V is TRBV2; 9 nucleotides align to TRBD1. The CDR3 has 18 amino acids. CDR1 is SNHLY and CDR2 is FYNNEI in the germline V gene. The trim removed 3 bases at V and 7 bases at J, leaving 15 bases unmatched. CDR3 in amino acids: CASSDFTQWTGAIEKLFF. Written as DNA, the CDR3 is TGTGCCAGCAGTGATTTCACCCAATGGACAGGGGCAATTGAAAAACTGTTTTTT.

The J gene is TRBJ1-6, the V gene TRBV5-5, with D maybe TRBD1 (6 bases). The CDR3 runs to 15 residues. The germline CDR1 and CDR2 sequences are SGHKS and YYEKEE (reference sequence). The V and J ends lost 3 bases and 7 bases respectively, with 14 bases between them. For the CDR3, the DNA is TGTGCCAGCAGCTCCTGGACAGTGGGAAATTCACCCCTCCACTTT. This codes for CASSSWTVGNSPLHF.

Details on this clone: Other nucleotide sequences in the sample specify the same CDR3. The gene calls are TRBV9 and TRBJ2-5, with 7 bases fitting TRBD1. The V gene end was trimmed by 4 bases and the J gene end by 2 bases; junction bases not matched to a gene: 5. CDR3 length: 14 residues. In germline, CDR1 is SGDLS, CDR2 YYNGEE. CDR3 in DNA: TGTGCCAGCAGCCCCAGACAGGGTCAAGAGACCCAGTACTTC. Translated, it gives CASSPRQGQETQYF. Complete variable domain (other parts from reference TRBV9 and TRBJ2-5): DSGVTQTPKHLITATGQRVTLRCSPRSGDLSVYWYQQSLDQGLQFLIQYYNGEERAKGNILERFSAQQFPDLHSELNLSSLELGDSALYFCASSPRQGQETQYFGPGTRLLVL.

The chain uses TRBV27 and TRBJ1-1; no clear D. The V gene lost 1 base and the J gene lost 8 bases, with 14 bases spanning the gap. Germline CDR1 MNHEY, CDR2 SMNVEV (reference sequence). CDR3 size: 14 residues. The CDR3: CASSLWADPWEAFF. The CDR3 DNA follows: TGTGCCAGCAGTTTATGGGCAGACCCCTGGGAAGCTTTCTTT.